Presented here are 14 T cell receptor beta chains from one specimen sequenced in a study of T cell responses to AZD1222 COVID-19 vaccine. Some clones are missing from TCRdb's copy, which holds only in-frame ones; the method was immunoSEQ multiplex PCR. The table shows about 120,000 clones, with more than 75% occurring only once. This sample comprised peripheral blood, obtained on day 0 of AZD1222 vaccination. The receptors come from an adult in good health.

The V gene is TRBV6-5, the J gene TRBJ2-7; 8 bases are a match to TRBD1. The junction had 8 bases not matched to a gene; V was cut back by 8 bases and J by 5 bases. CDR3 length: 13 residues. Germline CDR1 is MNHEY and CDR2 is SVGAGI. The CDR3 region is CASGRTGFNEQYF. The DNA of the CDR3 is TGTGCCAGCGGACGGACAGGGTTCAACGAGCAGTACTTC.

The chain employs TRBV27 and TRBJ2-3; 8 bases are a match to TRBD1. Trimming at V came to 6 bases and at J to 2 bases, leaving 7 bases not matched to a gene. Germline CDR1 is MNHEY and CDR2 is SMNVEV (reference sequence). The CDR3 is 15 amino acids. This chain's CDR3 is CASSKTGALTDTQYF. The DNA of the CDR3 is TGTGCCAGCAGCAAGACAGGGGCCCTCACAGATACGCAGTATTTT.

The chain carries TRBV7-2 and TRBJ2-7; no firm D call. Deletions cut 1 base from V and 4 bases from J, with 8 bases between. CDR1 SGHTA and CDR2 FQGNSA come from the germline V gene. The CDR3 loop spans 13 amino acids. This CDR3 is CASSLEPRYEQYF. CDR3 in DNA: TGTGCCAGCAGCTTAGAACCCCGGTACGAGCAGTACTTC.

The CDR3 region has the DNA TGTGCCACCAGTGAGGGCGGGAGAAAATATGGAGAGACCCAGTACTTC. Translated: CATSEGGRKYGETQYF. The J gene is TRBJ2-5, the V gene TRBV24-1, with 7 bases lining up with TRBD2. V shed 4 bases and J 4 bases; nucleotides not matched to a gene: 11. The CDR3 has 16 amino acids. CDR1 KGHDR and CDR2 SFDVKD come from the germline V gene.

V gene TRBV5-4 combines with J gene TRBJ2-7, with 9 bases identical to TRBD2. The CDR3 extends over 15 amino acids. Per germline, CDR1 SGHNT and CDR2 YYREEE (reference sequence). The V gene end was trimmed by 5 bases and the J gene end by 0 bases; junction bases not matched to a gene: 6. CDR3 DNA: TGTGCCAGCAGTTTTAGCGGGAGAAGCTCCTACGAGCAGTACTTC. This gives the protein CASSFSGRSSYEQYF.

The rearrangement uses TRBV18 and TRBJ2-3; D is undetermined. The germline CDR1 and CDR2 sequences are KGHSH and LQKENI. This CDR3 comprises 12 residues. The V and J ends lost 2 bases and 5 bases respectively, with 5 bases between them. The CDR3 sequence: CASSPSEDTQYF. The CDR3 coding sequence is TGTGCCAGCTCACCAAGCGAAGATACGCAGTATTTT. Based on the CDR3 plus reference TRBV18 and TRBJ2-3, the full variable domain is NAGVMQNPRHLVRRRGQEARLRCSPMKGHSHVYWYRQLPEEGLKFMVYLQKENIIDESGMPKERFSAEFPKEGPSILRIQQVVRGDSAAYFCASSPSEDTQYFGPGTRLTVL.

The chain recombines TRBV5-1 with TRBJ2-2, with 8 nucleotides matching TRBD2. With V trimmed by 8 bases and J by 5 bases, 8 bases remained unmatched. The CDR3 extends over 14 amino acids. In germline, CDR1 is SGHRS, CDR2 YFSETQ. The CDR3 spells CASESGSGTGELFF. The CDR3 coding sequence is TGCGCCAGTGAGAGCGGGAGTGGGACCGGGGAGCTGTTTTTT.

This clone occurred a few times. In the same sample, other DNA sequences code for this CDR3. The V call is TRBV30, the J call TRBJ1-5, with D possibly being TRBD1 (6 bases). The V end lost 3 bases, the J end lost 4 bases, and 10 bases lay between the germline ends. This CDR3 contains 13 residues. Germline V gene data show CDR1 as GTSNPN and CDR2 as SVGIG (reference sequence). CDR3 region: CAWSPDSNQPQHF. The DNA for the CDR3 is TGTGCCTGGAGCCCGGACAGTAATCAGCCCCAGCATTTT.

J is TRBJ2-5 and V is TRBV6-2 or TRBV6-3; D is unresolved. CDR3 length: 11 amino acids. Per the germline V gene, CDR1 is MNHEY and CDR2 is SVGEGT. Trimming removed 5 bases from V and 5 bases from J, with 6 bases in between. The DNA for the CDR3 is TGTGCCAGCAGTGGGGTGGAGACCCAGTACTTC. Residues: CASSGVETQYF.

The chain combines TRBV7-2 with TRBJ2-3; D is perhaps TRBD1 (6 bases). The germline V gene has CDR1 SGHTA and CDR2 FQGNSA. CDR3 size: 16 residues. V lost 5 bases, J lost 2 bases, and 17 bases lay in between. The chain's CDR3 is CASSIGQSPHTDTQYF. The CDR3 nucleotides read TGTGCCAGCAGCATAGGACAGAGCCCCCACACAGATACGCAGTATTTT.

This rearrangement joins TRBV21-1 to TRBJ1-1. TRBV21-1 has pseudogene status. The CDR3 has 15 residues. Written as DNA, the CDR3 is TGTGCCAGCAGCACATCCGGGGGCTCAAACACTGAAGCTTTCTTT. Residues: CASSTSGGSNTEAFF.

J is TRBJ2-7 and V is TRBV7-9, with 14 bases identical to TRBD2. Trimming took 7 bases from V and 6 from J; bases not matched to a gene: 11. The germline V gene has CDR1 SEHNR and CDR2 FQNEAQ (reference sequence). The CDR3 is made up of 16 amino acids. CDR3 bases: TGTGCCAGCACCCCTCAGACTAGCGGGAGGGCTAGCGAGCAGTACTTC. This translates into CASTPQTSGRASEQYF.

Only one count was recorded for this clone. The CDR3: CASSDIGSGTGELFF. The CDR3, as DNA: TGTGCCAGCAGTGACATCGGGAGTGGTACCGGGGAGCTGTTTTTT. J is TRBJ2-2 and V is TRBV2; tentative D call: TRBD2 (6 bases). Deletions cut 3 bases from V and 5 bases from J, with 13 bases between. The germline CDR1 and CDR2 sequences are SNHLY and FYNNEI. This CDR3 comprises 15 residues.

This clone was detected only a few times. CDR3 coding DNA: TGTGCCAGTAGTATCCGGGGAATAGGTCAGCCCCAGCATTTT. Its protein is CASSIRGIGQPQHF. The chain recombines TRBV19 with TRBJ1-5; D unclear. CDR1 is LNHDA, CDR2 SQIVND, per germline (reference sequence). V dropped 3 bases and J dropped 6 bases, with 12 bases sitting between them. CDR3 length: 14 residues.